Listed here are 3 T cell receptor beta chains from one sample, sequenced in a study of blood T cell repertoires in COVID-19. Data came from immunoSEQ multiplex PCR; TCRdb stores just in-frame clones and leaves some out. The table has 95,000 to 150,000 clones, about 86% seen once. Sequenced material: peripheral blood. The receptors come from a woman in her forties or fifties with active or convalescent COVID-19.

The chain is built from TRBV27 and TRBJ1-6; 9 bases line up with TRBD1. Germline V gene sequence: CDR1 MNHEY, CDR2 SMNVEV (reference sequence). The ends lost 1 base at V and 9 bases at J; junction bases unmatched: 16. The CDR3 has 19 residues. In DNA form, the CDR3 reads TGTGCCAGCAGTTTATTAAGGTTAACAGGGGGCAGGGGTGCTTCACCCCTCCACTTT. It is translated as CASSLLRLTGGRGASPLHF.

Notes on this clone: Germline is not matched at one junction end, which may reflect a read error. The chain links TRBV19 to TRBJ1-6; D unresolved. CDR3 length: 13 residues. Per the germline V gene, CDR1 is LNHDA and CDR2 is SQIVND (reference sequence). The CDR3 sequence: CASSLDGNSPLHF. CDR3 bases: TGTGCCAGTAGTCTAGACGGGAATTCACCCCTCCACTTT.

V and J are TRBV15 and TRBJ2-2, with TRBD2 identical over 11 bases. Germline loops: CDR1 LNHNV, CDR2 YYDKDF (reference sequence). CDR3 length equals 18 residues. Germline trimming cut 4 bases from V and 5 bases from J; bases unmatched to any gene: 12. In DNA form, the CDR3 reads TGTGCCACCAGCACACCGGGACTAGCGGTCTTGGGGACCGGGGAGCTGTTTTTT. It encodes CATSTPGLAVLGTGELFF.